This T cell receptor (beta chain) was obtained from a study of T-cell reconstitution after alpha-beta-depleted transplantation in children. Unique molecular identifiers were built into the TCRbeta library. Via MiXCR, TCRdb re-called the PCR reads, giving one row per CDR3 protein. The sample shows about 400,000 distinct CDR3 sequences, around 21% of them seen only once. The CDR3 has 16 residues. V was cut by 6 bases and J by 6 bases, with 20 bases left in between. The TCR originated in a human donor who donated a stem cell graft to a child with acute myeloid leukemia. V usage is TRBV12-3 or TRBV12-4 and J usage is TRBJ2-2; a possible D gene is TRBD1 (6 bases). Here the sequenced sample was PBMCs from the stem cell graft donor, taken from the stem cell graft. CDR3 sequence (DNA): TGTGCCAGCAGAGCCGACAGGCCCCCGGCCCCCGGGGAGCTGTTTTTT. It specifies CASRADRPPAPGELFF.